This is a list of T cell receptor beta chains from one sample in a study of shared clonotypes between healthy human individuals. The repertoire was sequenced with immunoSEQ multiplex PCR; TCRdb's copy has only in-frame clones and lacks some. The data hold 2,500,000 or so clones, with roughly nine tenths observed a single time. The sequencing sample was made of naive CD4+ T cells sorted from blood. These receptor sequences come from a man aged 18 to 29 in good health. CDR3s include the opening cysteine and the closing phenylalanine or tryptophan. D genes are given only for firm matches. Size is omitted from some rows. Given values are once, few, many or a class for expanded clones.

abundance: NA; j_gene: TRBJ2-6; d_gene: TRBD1; v_gene: TRBV28; CDR3nt: TGTGCCAGCACCCGGACAGGGACTGGGGCCAACGTCCTGACTTTC; CDR3aa: CASTRTGTGANVLTF
abundance: NA; j_gene: TRBJ2-3; d_gene: TRBD2; v_gene: TRBV4-3; CDR3nt: TGCGCCAGCAGCCAAGAGGGGAGGGGACCCACAGATACGCAGTATTTT; CDR3aa: CASSQEGRGPTDTQYF
abundance: NA; j_gene: TRBJ2-7; d_gene: NA; v_gene: TRBV2; CDR3nt: TGTGCCAGCAGTGAGGGTTGGGGGGCGGACGAGCAGTACTTC; CDR3aa: CASSEGWGADEQYF
abundance: NA; j_gene: TRBJ1-2; d_gene: NA; v_gene: TRBV5-1; CDR3nt: TGCGCCAGCAGCGAAGGGGGGACGTCTAACTATGGCTACACCTTC; CDR3aa: CASSEGGTSNYGYTF
abundance: NA; j_gene: TRBJ2-7; d_gene: TRBD1; v_gene: TRBV11-2; CDR3nt: TGTGCCAGCAGCCCACCAAGGGGGCGAGTATTCTACGAGCAGTACTTC; CDR3aa: CASSPPRGRVFYEQYF
abundance: NA; j_gene: TRBJ2-7; d_gene: TRBD2; v_gene: TRBV4-3; CDR3nt: TGCGCCAGCAGCCTGGAGGTGGGGAGGGGCCACGAGCAGTACTTC; CDR3aa: CASSLEVGRGHEQYF
abundance: NA; j_gene: TRBJ2-7; d_gene: NA; v_gene: TRBV6-5; CDR3nt: TGTGCCAGCAGCAGGACAGACTACGAGCAGTACTTC; CDR3aa: CASSRTDYEQYF
abundance: NA; j_gene: TRBJ2-3; d_gene: NA; v_gene: TRBV5-1; CDR3nt: TGCGCCAGCAGCCCACAAATCATCACAGATACGCAGTATTTT; CDR3aa: CASSPQIITDTQYF
abundance: NA; j_gene: TRBJ2-3; d_gene: TRBD2; v_gene: TRBV6-5; CDR3nt: TGTGCCAGCAGTTTAGCGGGCAAAAGCACAGATACGCAGTATTTT; CDR3aa: CASSLAGKSTDTQYF
abundance: NA; j_gene: TRBJ2-5; d_gene: NA; v_gene: TRBV29-1; CDR3nt: TGCAGCGTGGGCCCTAAACTAGTACAAGAGACCCAGTACTTC; CDR3aa: CSVGPKLVQETQYF
abundance: NA; j_gene: TRBJ1-1; d_gene: NA; v_gene: TRBV13; CDR3nt: TGTGCCAGCAGCTTAGACCCCCCCGCGGGGACTGAAGCTTTCTTT; CDR3aa: CASSLDPPAGTEAFF
abundance: NA; j_gene: TRBJ1-6; d_gene: NA; v_gene: TRBV27; CDR3nt: TGTGCCAGCAGTTTACGGAGGGAGCCCCTCACCCTCCACTTT; CDR3aa: CASSLRREPLTLHF
abundance: NA; j_gene: TRBJ1-5; d_gene: NA; v_gene: TRBV18; CDR3nt: TGTGCCAGCTCACTATTGTCAGGCAATCAGCCCCAGCATTTT; CDR3aa: CASSLLSGNQPQHF
abundance: NA; j_gene: TRBJ1-2; d_gene: NA; v_gene: TRBV27; CDR3nt: TGTGCCAGCAGTTTAGACAGAACCGTCTATGGCTACACCTTC; CDR3aa: CASSLDRTVYGYTF
abundance: NA; j_gene: TRBJ2-7; d_gene: NA; v_gene: TRBV27; CDR3nt: TGTGCCAGCAGCTCGTGGGGAACAGGGTCCGGCGAGCAGTACTTC; CDR3aa: CASSSWGTGSGEQYF
abundance: NA; j_gene: TRBJ1-3; d_gene: NA; v_gene: TRBV27; CDR3nt: TGTGCCAGCACCAACTACCAGAGGACTGTTGTTGAAAACACCATATATTTT; CDR3aa: CASTNYQRTVVENTIYF
abundance: NA; j_gene: TRBJ2-7; d_gene: TRBD1; v_gene: TRBV7-2; CDR3nt: TGTGCCAGCAGCAAAGGGGGAGACAGGGGGCAGGGCGAGCAGTACTTC; CDR3aa: CASSKGGDRGQGEQYF
abundance: once; j_gene: TRBJ2-2; d_gene: TRBD2; v_gene: TRBV10-3; CDR3nt: TGTGCCATCAGTGAGTTTGCGGGAGGGGGCGCCGGGGAGCTGTTTTTT; CDR3aa: CAISEFAGGGAGELFF
abundance: NA; j_gene: TRBJ2-2; d_gene: NA; v_gene: TRBV2; CDR3nt: TGTGCCAGCAGTCTAGACACCGGGGAGCTGTTTTTT; CDR3aa: CASSLDTGELFF
abundance: NA; j_gene: TRBJ1-2; d_gene: NA; v_gene: TRBV7-8; CDR3nt: TGTGCCAGCAGCTCAACACGCAAGAACGCTAACTATGGCTACACCTTC; CDR3aa: CASSSTRKNANYGYTF
abundance: NA; j_gene: TRBJ2-7; d_gene: NA; v_gene: TRBV2; CDR3nt: TGTGCCAGCAGTCCTCTAGGCGAGCAGTACTTC; CDR3aa: CASSPLGEQYF
abundance: NA; j_gene: TRBJ2-7; d_gene: TRBD1; v_gene: TRBV7-9; CDR3nt: TGTGCCAGCAGCTTAGGGGACAGCGTAACCTACGAGCAGTACTTC; CDR3aa: CASSLGDSVTYEQYF
abundance: NA; j_gene: TRBJ1-2; d_gene: NA; v_gene: TRBV7-9; CDR3nt: TGTGCCAGCAGCTTAGGAGGTCATGGCTACACCTTC; CDR3aa: CASSLGGHGYTF
abundance: NA; j_gene: TRBJ2-5; d_gene: TRBD2; v_gene: TRBV9; CDR3nt: TGTGCCAGCAGCGTAGATACTAGCGGGAGGTGGGGAGAGACCCAGTACTTC; CDR3aa: CASSVDTSGRWGETQYF
abundance: few; j_gene: TRBJ1-5; d_gene: NA; v_gene: TRBV30; CDR3nt: TGTGCCTGGAGTGTTGGAGAGCATAATCAGCCCCAGCATTTT; CDR3aa: CAWSVGEHNQPQHF
abundance: NA; j_gene: TRBJ2-3; d_gene: TRBD2; v_gene: TRBV5-1; CDR3nt: TGCGCCAGCAGCTTGGAGGGGCTAGCGGGAGTTTGGCCAGATACGCAGTATTTT; CDR3aa: CASSLEGLAGVWPDTQYF
abundance: NA; j_gene: TRBJ2-7; d_gene: TRBD1; v_gene: TRBV7-9; CDR3nt: TGTGCCAGCAGCTTCCTACAGGGGATTTCCTACGAGCAGTACTTC; CDR3aa: CASSFLQGISYEQYF
abundance: NA; j_gene: TRBJ2-1; d_gene: TRBD2; v_gene: TRBV25-1; CDR3nt: TGTGCCAGCAGTGAAACTAGCGGGAGGGCCGGAACCTACAATGAGCAGTTCTTC; CDR3aa: CASSETSGRAGTYNEQFF
abundance: NA; j_gene: TRBJ2-3; d_gene: NA; v_gene: TRBV7-3; CDR3nt: TGTGCCAGCAGCGCTATTAAGGGCGGCCAGTATTTT; CDR3aa: CASSAIKGGQYF
abundance: once; j_gene: TRBJ2-3; d_gene: NA; v_gene: TRBV7-6; CDR3nt: TGTGCCAGCAGCGTGGATGCGACCCTGAGCACAGATACGCAGTATTTT; CDR3aa: CASSVDATLSTDTQYF
abundance: few; j_gene: TRBJ2-1; d_gene: NA; v_gene: TRBV7-3; CDR3nt: TGTGCCAGCAGCTTAGCGCTCTACAATGAGCAGTTCTTC; CDR3aa: CASSLALYNEQFF
abundance: once; j_gene: TRBJ2-3; d_gene: NA; v_gene: TRBV7-9; CDR3nt: TGTGCCAGCAGCTCCCTCGTTCCAGATACGCAGTATTTT; CDR3aa: CASSSLVPDTQYF
abundance: NA; j_gene: TRBJ1-1; d_gene: NA; v_gene: TRBV6-5; CDR3nt: TGTGCCAGCAGCCCAGCCGCGGTCCCTGAAGCTTTCTTT; CDR3aa: CASSPAAVPEAFF
abundance: NA; j_gene: TRBJ1-1; d_gene: NA; v_gene: TRBV6-5; CDR3nt: TGTGCCAGCAGTTATGGCAGCTACACTGAAGCTTTCTTT; CDR3aa: CASSYGSYTEAFF
abundance: NA; j_gene: TRBJ2-2; d_gene: TRBD2; v_gene: TRBV29-1; CDR3nt: TGCAGCGTTGAAACGTCTAGCGGGGGGCCTTACACCGGGGAGCTGTTTTTT; CDR3aa: CSVETSSGGPYTGELFF
abundance: NA; j_gene: TRBJ1-4; d_gene: TRBD1; v_gene: TRBV30; CDR3nt: TGTGCCTGGAGCGTGGGACAGGGGGTATGGGAGCATGAAAAACTGTTTTTT; CDR3aa: CAWSVGQGVWEHEKLFF
abundance: NA; j_gene: TRBJ1-2; d_gene: NA; v_gene: TRBV28; CDR3nt: TGTGCCAGCAGGTCGGGACTGCCCTATGGCTACACCTTC; CDR3aa: CASRSGLPYGYTF
abundance: NA; j_gene: TRBJ1-5; d_gene: TRBD1; v_gene: TRBV19; CDR3nt: TGTGCCAGTAGGACAGGGACATTGGGCAATCAGCCCCAGCATTTT; CDR3aa: CASRTGTLGNQPQHF
abundance: NA; j_gene: TRBJ2-5; d_gene: NA; v_gene: TRBV11-2; CDR3nt: TGTGCCAGCTCCCCATCGGGCTTCGGGGCGGTAGAGACCCAGTACTTC; CDR3aa: CASSPSGFGAVETQYF
abundance: NA; j_gene: TRBJ2-5; d_gene: NA; v_gene: TRBV6-5; CDR3nt: TGTGCCAGCAGTGGCACTCAAGAGACCCAGTACTTC; CDR3aa: CASSGTQETQYF
abundance: NA; j_gene: TRBJ2-6; d_gene: TRBD1; v_gene: TRBV25-1; CDR3nt: TGTGCCAGCAGTGACATGACAGGGGGCCCCTCTGGGGCCAACGTCCTGACTTTC; CDR3aa: CASSDMTGGPSGANVLTF
abundance: NA; j_gene: TRBJ1-6; d_gene: NA; v_gene: TRBV25-1; CDR3nt: TGTGCCAGCAGTGCCCCAGGGAGCTCCTATAATTCACCCCTCCACTTT; CDR3aa: CASSAPGSSYNSPLHF
abundance: NA; j_gene: TRBJ2-3; d_gene: TRBD2; v_gene: TRBV11-3; CDR3nt: TGTGCCAGCAGCAATTATATGGGGGAGGGGAGAGATACGCAGTATTTT; CDR3aa: CASSNYMGEGRDTQYF
abundance: NA; j_gene: TRBJ2-7; d_gene: NA; v_gene: TRBV7-2; CDR3nt: TGTGCCAGCAGCTTAGGGCCAGGGCCTGGGGACGAGCAGTACTTC; CDR3aa: CASSLGPGPGDEQYF
abundance: once; j_gene: TRBJ1-1; d_gene: NA; v_gene: TRBV5-1; CDR3nt: TGCGCCAGCAGCTTTCCTAACACTGAAGCTTTCTTT; CDR3aa: CASSFPNTEAFF
abundance: once; j_gene: TRBJ2-1; d_gene: NA; v_gene: TRBV9; CDR3nt: TGTGCCAGCAGCGTCCTGACGGGGAATGAGCAGTTCTTC; CDR3aa: CASSVLTGNEQFF
abundance: few; j_gene: TRBJ2-7; d_gene: TRBD2; v_gene: TRBV7-2; CDR3nt: TGTGCCAGCAGCTCTAGCGGGGTATCCTACGAGCAGTACTTC; CDR3aa: CASSSSGVSYEQYF
abundance: NA; j_gene: TRBJ2-4; d_gene: TRBD1; v_gene: TRBV19; CDR3nt: TGTGCCAGTAGTATAATTTCAGGGGGCGAGTTAAACATTCAGTACTTC; CDR3aa: CASSIISGGELNIQYF
abundance: NA; j_gene: TRBJ1-5; d_gene: NA; v_gene: TRBV28; CDR3nt: TGTGCCAGCAGTTTCAACAGGGATAATCAGCCCCAGCATTTT; CDR3aa: CASSFNRDNQPQHF
abundance: NA; j_gene: TRBJ1-2; d_gene: NA; v_gene: TRBV5-6; CDR3nt: TGTGCCAGCAGCTTGGGAACAACTGAAGGCGGGGGCTACACCTTC; CDR3aa: CASSLGTTEGGGYTF
abundance: NA; j_gene: TRBJ2-7; d_gene: NA; v_gene: TRBV6-1; CDR3nt: TGTGCCAGCACCGCCGCTTCCTACGAGCAGTACTTC; CDR3aa: CASTAASYEQYF
abundance: NA; j_gene: TRBJ1-1; d_gene: NA; v_gene: TRBV7-9; CDR3nt: TGTGCCAGCAGCTTATCTCGTTTGAACACTGAAGCTTTCTTT; CDR3aa: CASSLSRLNTEAFF
abundance: NA; j_gene: TRBJ2-3; d_gene: NA; v_gene: TRBV7-2; CDR3nt: TGTGCCAGCAGCAACCGGGGTAACACAGATACGCAGTATTTT; CDR3aa: CASSNRGNTDTQYF
abundance: NA; j_gene: TRBJ2-7; d_gene: NA; v_gene: TRBV5-4; CDR3nt: TGTGCCAGCAGCCCCGGCGGCGGGGCCGCCTACGAGCAGTACTTC; CDR3aa: CASSPGGGAAYEQYF
abundance: NA; j_gene: TRBJ2-3; d_gene: NA; v_gene: TRBV2; CDR3nt: TGTGCCAGCAGTCCGTGGGGTGGGCGGGGTGACACAGATACGCAGTATTTT; CDR3aa: CASSPWGGRGDTDTQYF
abundance: once; j_gene: TRBJ2-7; d_gene: NA; v_gene: TRBV7-2; CDR3nt: TGTGCCAGCAGCTTAGAATATCACAGCCTCTACGAGCAGTACTTC; CDR3aa: CASSLEYHSLYEQYF
abundance: NA; j_gene: TRBJ1-1; d_gene: TRBD1; v_gene: TRBV19; CDR3nt: TGTGCCAGTAGTAGAGACAGGGACCGGACTGAAGCTTTCTTT; CDR3aa: CASSRDRDRTEAFF